Listed below are T cell receptor beta chains from one sample, sequenced in a study of blood T cell repertoires in COVID-19. This table comes from immunoSEQ multiplex PCR, and its TCRdb copy is limited to in-frame clones, with some not included. The sample holds roughly 280,000 clones, approximately 90% seen once. The source material was PBMCs or T cells enriched from blood (not recorded which). The receptor source for this set is a man in his forties or fifties who had been exposed to COVID-19. CDR3s include the opening cysteine and the closing phenylalanine or tryptophan. The D gene is left open where the match is weak. Only part of the rows carry a size: once, few, many, or a class if the clone is expanded.

V gene: TRBV6-2/TRBV6-3; J gene: TRBJ2-1; D gene: TRBD2; clone size: few; CDR3 protein: CASSYARKTGLAGSYEQFF; CDR3 DNA: TGTGCCAGCAGTTACGCGAGGAAAACGGGACTAGCGGGATCGTATGAGCAGTTCTTC
V gene: TRBV28; J gene: TRBJ2-6; D gene: TRBD1; clone size: NA; CDR3 protein: CASSRPGQGVSGANVLTF; CDR3 DNA: TGTGCCAGCAGCCGCCCGGGACAGGGGGTCTCTGGGGCCAACGTCCTGACTTTC
V gene: TRBV5-6; J gene: TRBJ1-1; D gene: TRBD1; clone size: NA; CDR3 protein: CASSLPGGLNTEAFF; CDR3 DNA: TGTGCCAGCAGCTTGCCAGGGGGGTTGAACACTGAAGCTTTCTTT
V gene: TRBV28; J gene: TRBJ1-5; D gene: TRBD1; clone size: NA; CDR3 protein: CASSLRGNRGLSNQPQHF; CDR3 DNA: TGTGCCAGCAGTTTAAGAGGGAACAGGGGCCTTAGCAATCAGCCCCAGCATTTT
V gene: TRBV19; J gene: TRBJ2-6; D gene: NA; clone size: NA; CDR3 protein: CASSSRQRQGANVLTF; CDR3 DNA: TGTGCCAGTAGCTCCAGACAGAGGCAGGGGGCCAACGTCCTGACTTTC
V gene: TRBV29-1; J gene: TRBJ1-6; D gene: TRBD1; clone size: NA; CDR3 protein: CSVRTGEITSPLHF; CDR3 DNA: TGCAGCGTACGGACAGGGGAGATTACTTCACCCCTCCACTTT
V gene: TRBV4-2; J gene: TRBJ2-5; D gene: NA; clone size: NA; CDR3 protein: CASSQANSGETQYF; CDR3 DNA: TGTGCCAGCAGCCAAGCCAATTCGGGAGAGACCCAGTACTTC
V gene: TRBV14; J gene: TRBJ1-1; D gene: TRBD1; clone size: NA; CDR3 protein: CASSDGQGEAFF; CDR3 DNA: TGTGCCAGCAGCGATGGACAGGGAGAAGCTTTCTTT
V gene: TRBV7-6; J gene: TRBJ2-3; D gene: TRBD2; clone size: few; CDR3 protein: CASSLGTRNTPSTDTQYF; CDR3 DNA: TGTGCCAGCAGCTTGGGGACTAGAAACACACCGAGCACAGATACGCAGTATTTT
V gene: TRBV4-1; J gene: TRBJ2-1; D gene: TRBD2; clone size: NA; CDR3 protein: CASSQVSSGNEQFF; CDR3 DNA: TGCGCCAGCAGCCAAGTCTCTAGCGGCAATGAGCAGTTCTTC
V gene: TRBV10-3; J gene: TRBJ2-3; D gene: NA; clone size: few; CDR3 protein: CAIRRREVTDTQYF; CDR3 DNA: TGTGCCATCAGAAGGCGGGAAGTTACAGATACGCAGTATTTT
V gene: TRBV23-1; J gene: TRBJ2-7; D gene: NA; clone size: NA; CDR3 protein: CASSATTGRGAGLSYEQYF; CDR3 DNA: TGCGCCAGCAGTGCGACGACAGGAAGAGGAGCGGGACTGTCCTACGAGCAGTACTTC
V gene: TRBV19; J gene: TRBJ1-3; D gene: NA; clone size: NA; CDR3 protein: CASSIPGAGNTIYF; CDR3 DNA: TGTGCCAGTAGTATCCCCGGGGCTGGAAACACCATATATTTT
V gene: TRBV9; J gene: TRBJ2-1; D gene: TRBD2; clone size: NA; CDR3 protein: CASSGGLAGFYNEQFF; CDR3 DNA: TGTGCCAGCAGTGGGGGGTTAGCGGGCTTCTACAATGAGCAGTTCTTC
V gene: TRBV7-2; J gene: TRBJ1-2; D gene: TRBD1; clone size: NA; CDR3 protein: CASSPRQGASGYTF; CDR3 DNA: TGTGCCAGCAGCCCACGACAGGGGGCCTCTGGCTACACCTTC
V gene: TRBV4-1; J gene: TRBJ1-3; D gene: TRBD1; clone size: NA; CDR3 protein: CASSQARGPGNTIYF; CDR3 DNA: TGCGCCAGCAGCCAAGCCAGGGGGCCTGGAAACACCATATATTTT
V gene: TRBV3-1/TRBV3-2; J gene: TRBJ1-2; D gene: NA; clone size: NA; CDR3 protein: CASRPGGTYGYTF; CDR3 DNA: TGTGCCAGCAGACCCGGGGGAACTTATGGCTACACCTTC
V gene: TRBV27; J gene: TRBJ1-2; D gene: NA; clone size: NA; CDR3 protein: CASSLGTRGGYTF; CDR3 DNA: TGTGCCAGCAGTTTAGGGACGCGGGGTGGCTACACCTTC
V gene: TRBV2; J gene: TRBJ2-7; D gene: NA; clone size: NA; CDR3 protein: CASSVSGYEQYF; CDR3 DNA: TGTGCCAGCAGTGTGTCGGGCTACGAGCAGTACTTC
V gene: TRBV5-5; J gene: TRBJ2-7; D gene: TRBD1; clone size: once; CDR3 protein: CASSTNYRDSYEQYF; CDR3 DNA: TGTGCCAGCAGCACTAACTACCGGGACAGCTACGAGCAGTACTTC
V gene: TRBV6-5; J gene: TRBJ2-1; D gene: TRBD2; clone size: NA; CDR3 protein: CASKASGRSWDEQFF; CDR3 DNA: TGTGCCAGCAAGGCTAGCGGGAGGAGTTGGGATGAGCAGTTCTTC
V gene: TRBV4-3; J gene: TRBJ2-1; D gene: TRBD2; clone size: NA; CDR3 protein: CASSQETLVAGGLYNEQFF; CDR3 DNA: TGCGCCAGCAGCCAAGAAACCCTCGTCGCGGGAGGCCTGTACAATGAGCAGTTCTTC
V gene: TRBV9; J gene: TRBJ1-2; D gene: TRBD1; clone size: NA; CDR3 protein: CASSGQGVYGYTF; CDR3 DNA: TGTGCCAGCAGCGGACAGGGTGTTTATGGCTACACCTTC
V gene: TRBV4-1; J gene: TRBJ1-4; D gene: TRBD1; clone size: NA; CDR3 protein: CASSPVQGSKLFF; CDR3 DNA: TGCGCCAGCAGCCCTGTACAGGGGTCAAAACTGTTTTTT
V gene: TRBV28; J gene: TRBJ1-5; D gene: NA; clone size: NA; CDR3 protein: CASSPGSNQPQHF; CDR3 DNA: TGTGCCAGCAGTCCCGGGAGCAATCAGCCCCAGCATTTT
V gene: TRBV7-2; J gene: TRBJ2-7; D gene: NA; clone size: once; CDR3 protein: CASSSDRAGEQYF; CDR3 DNA: TGTGCCAGCAGCTCCGACAGAGCCGGCGAGCAGTACTTC
V gene: TRBV11-2; J gene: TRBJ2-7; D gene: NA; clone size: once; CDR3 protein: CASSLEGATGFYEQYF; CDR3 DNA: TGTGCCAGCAGCTTAGAAGGGGCCACCGGATTCTACGAGCAGTACTTC
V gene: TRBV2; J gene: TRBJ2-3; D gene: NA; clone size: NA; CDR3 protein: CASRPMAGTDTQYF; CDR3 DNA: TGTGCCAGCAGACCAATGGCGGGCACAGATACGCAGTATTTT
V gene: TRBV28; J gene: TRBJ1-1; D gene: TRBD1; clone size: NA; CDR3 protein: CASSETGGVNTEAFF; CDR3 DNA: TGTGCCAGCAGCGAAACAGGGGGCGTTAACACTGAAGCTTTCTTT
V gene: TRBV25-1; J gene: TRBJ1-4; D gene: NA; clone size: NA; CDR3 protein: CANFQGRTNEKLFF; CDR3 DNA: TGTGCCAACTTCCAGGGAAGGACTAATGAAAAACTGTTTTTT
V gene: TRBV12-3/TRBV12-4; J gene: TRBJ2-2; D gene: NA; clone size: NA; CDR3 protein: CASSFNSGELFF; CDR3 DNA: TGTGCCAGCAGTTTTAATTCCGGGGAGCTGTTTTTT
V gene: TRBV13; J gene: TRBJ2-2; D gene: TRBD1; clone size: NA; CDR3 protein: CASRVPGTGSTGELFF; CDR3 DNA: TGTGCCAGCAGGGTTCCCGGGACAGGGTCCACCGGGGAGCTGTTTTTT
V gene: TRBV4-2; J gene: TRBJ2-7; D gene: NA; clone size: NA; CDR3 protein: CASSHGGLISEQYF; CDR3 DNA: TGTGCCAGCAGCCATGGCGGTTTAATCTCCGAGCAGTACTTC
V gene: TRBV4-2; J gene: TRBJ1-1; D gene: NA; clone size: few; CDR3 protein: CASSQEPFPGNTEAFF; CDR3 DNA: TGTGCCAGCAGCCAAGAGCCATTCCCAGGGAACACTGAAGCTTTCTTT
V gene: TRBV15; J gene: TRBJ1-5; D gene: NA; clone size: NA; CDR3 protein: CATSPLAASGNQPQHF; CDR3 DNA: TGTGCCACCAGCCCCTTGGCGGCTTCGGGCAATCAGCCCCAGCATTTT
V gene: TRBV28; J gene: TRBJ2-7; D gene: TRBD1; clone size: NA; CDR3 protein: CASSETGRPYF; CDR3 DNA: TGTGCCAGCAGTGAGACAGGGCGGCCTTACTTC
V gene: TRBV27; J gene: TRBJ1-1; D gene: NA; clone size: once; CDR3 protein: CASKEIGDFGTEAFF; CDR3 DNA: TGTGCCAGCAAAGAAATAGGGGACTTCGGCACTGAAGCTTTCTTT
V gene: TRBV30; J gene: TRBJ1-6; D gene: NA; clone size: few; CDR3 protein: CAWMPATWAGSPLHF; CDR3 DNA: TGTGCCTGGATGCCCGCGACCTGGGCAGGTTCACCCCTCCACTTT
V gene: TRBV7-9; J gene: TRBJ1-2; D gene: NA; clone size: NA; CDR3 protein: CASSRNPADSSNYGYTF; CDR3 DNA: TGTGCCAGCAGCCGCAACCCCGCAGACTCATCTAACTATGGCTACACCTTC
V gene: TRBV6-1; J gene: TRBJ1-1; D gene: NA; clone size: NA; CDR3 protein: CASSEPGLGTEAFF; CDR3 DNA: TGTGCCAGCAGTGAGCCAGGGTTGGGCACTGAAGCTTTCTTT
V gene: TRBV7-8; J gene: TRBJ1-4; D gene: TRBD1; clone size: NA; CDR3 protein: CASSEWTGTTTNEKLFF; CDR3 DNA: TGTGCCAGCAGCGAGTGGACAGGCACAACAACTAATGAAAAACTGTTTTTT
V gene: TRBV24-1; J gene: TRBJ2-1; D gene: TRBD2; clone size: NA; CDR3 protein: CATSDFQRDSTYNEQFF; CDR3 DNA: TGTGCCACCAGTGATTTCCAGCGGGACTCAACCTACAATGAGCAGTTCTTC
V gene: TRBV6-1; J gene: TRBJ1-1; D gene: TRBD1; clone size: NA; CDR3 protein: CASSESGQVNTEAFF; CDR3 DNA: TGTGCCAGCAGTGAGTCGGGACAGGTGAACACTGAAGCTTTCTTT
V gene: TRBV27; J gene: TRBJ2-7; D gene: TRBD1; clone size: NA; CDR3 protein: CASSWTGGTYEQYF; CDR3 DNA: TGTGCCAGCAGTTGGACAGGGGGTACCTACGAGCAGTACTTC
V gene: TRBV6-5; J gene: TRBJ1-1; D gene: NA; clone size: NA; CDR3 protein: CASRALMNTEAFF; CDR3 DNA: TGTGCCAGCAGGGCTTTAATGAACACTGAAGCTTTCTTT
V gene: TRBV28; J gene: TRBJ2-2; D gene: NA; clone size: once; CDR3 protein: CASKEGGAGELFF; CDR3 DNA: TGTGCCAGCAAGGAAGGAGGGGCCGGGGAGCTGTTTTTT
V gene: TRBV7-9; J gene: TRBJ1-1; D gene: TRBD1; clone size: once; CDR3 protein: CASKDRDTEAFF; CDR3 DNA: TGTGCCAGCAAGGACAGGGACACTGAAGCTTTCTTT